This TCR beta chain was observed in a study of blood T cell repertoires in COVID-19. Clones were sequenced by immunoSEQ multiplex PCR, and TCRdb holds only the in-frame ones, with some missing. The profile shows over 120,000 clones, 78% of them singletons. Cohort 3 recovery required two negative PCRs, clearance, or symptom resolution. This clonotype was obtained from a woman aged 45-65 years who had recovered from COVID-19. Source material: PBMCs or T cells enriched from blood (not recorded which).

The CDR3 is CASSLGSTGNEKLFF. The CDR3 DNA reads TGTGCCAGCAGCTTGGGCTCGACAGGGAATGAAAAACTGTTTTTT. The rearrangement links TRBV5-5 to TRBJ1-4, with 7 bases matching TRBD1. The length of the CDR3 is 15 residues. Germline trimming cut 0 bases from V and 5 bases from J; bases unmatched to any gene: 4. Germline V gene sequence: CDR1 SGHKS, CDR2 YYEKEE (reference sequence).